What follows describes a single T cell receptor (beta chain). Antigen: not known. Every donor was a healthy Caucasian. This sample was included in a study of identical twins. V lost 4 bases to trimming and J lost 11 bases, with 12 bases between them. Germline CDR1 and CDR2: SNHLY and FYNNEI. This CDR3 has 13 amino acids. TCRdb reprocessed the 5' RACE reads with MiXCR, giving one entry per CDR3 protein. Here the sample spans some 690,000 distinct CDR3 sequences, 21% being singletons. Study-level findings and limits: Insertions were fewer in abundant cord blood beta clonotypes, whereas memory repertoires showed none of this pattern. Twins' excess sharing was less marked for out-of-frame beta sequences. Analyses based on zero insertions could be partly confounded by invariant MAIT and iNKT cells.

These data also formed part of another study, on T cells expressing NK-cell markers.

Sample: PBMCs. This clonotype originated in a young woman in good health. The rearrangement links TRBV2 to TRBJ1-6; tentative D call: TRBD1 (6 bases). CDR3 region: CASSGQDQTPLHF. The CDR3 nucleotides read TGTGCCAGCAGTGGACAGGACCAGACACCCCTCCACTTT. Complete variable domain (other parts from reference TRBV2 and TRBJ1-6): EPEVTQTPSHQVTQMGQEVILRCVPISNHLYFYWYRQILGQKVEFLVSFYNNEISEKSEIFDDQFSVERPDGSNFTLKIRSTKLEDSAMYFCASSGQDQTPLHFGNGTRLTVT.